A selection of T cell receptor beta chains follows, all from one sample in a study of shared clonotypes between healthy human individuals. The method was immunoSEQ multiplex PCR; TCRdb's version includes in-frame clones alone and lacks a portion of them. This sample yields some 320,000 clones, of which 80% to 90% are seen a single time; around 16% belongs to the top ten. Material: memory CD8+ T cells sorted from blood. The receptors were sampled from a man aged 18 to 30 in good health. Both conserved end residues are part of each CDR3. Each record gives: J gene, D gene, clone size, V gene, CDR3 protein, CDR3 DNA. A D gene is named only where the DNA matches it firmly. Part of the rows lack a size; the others show once, few, many or a class for expanded clones.

TRBJ2-1 NA NA TRBV5-4 CASSLAPHEQFF TGTGCCAGCAGCTTGGCTCCCCATGAGCAGTTCTTC
TRBJ2-3 NA NA TRBV4-3 CASSQDPRTGVEGDTQYF TGCGCCAGCAGCCAAGATCCGAGGACGGGAGTTGAGGGGGATACGCAGTATTTT
TRBJ1-4 NA NA TRBV7-9 CASSPAGREREKLFF TGTGCCAGCAGCCCAGCGGGCAGGGAGCGGGAAAAACTGTTTTTT
TRBJ2-3 TRBD2 NA TRBV6-1 CASPSGSIPTDTQYF TGTGCCAGCCCGAGCGGGAGTATCCCCACAGATACGCAGTATTTT
TRBJ2-5 TRBD2 NA TRBV4-1 CASSQDRLAGFQETQYF TGCGCCAGCAGCCAAGATCGGCTAGCGGGGTTCCAAGAGACCCAGTACTTC
TRBJ2-7 TRBD2 NA TRBV6-5 CASREPSGRDYEQYF TGTGCCAGCAGGGAACCGAGCGGGAGGGACTACGAGCAGTACTTC
TRBJ2-7 NA few TRBV7-8 CASSRTNTAYEQYF TGTGCCAGCAGCCGGACAAATACTGCCTACGAGCAGTACTTC
TRBJ2-5 NA NA TRBV11-2 CASSLDGEETQYF TGTGCCAGCAGCTTAGATGGGGAGGAGACCCAGTACTTC
TRBJ2-7 NA NA TRBV9 CASSAGQIAYEQYF TGTGCCAGCAGCGCCGGACAGATTGCCTACGAGCAGTACTTC
TRBJ2-1 NA NA TRBV2 CASSDGTPDEQFF TGTGCCAGCAGTGATGGTACCCCCGATGAGCAGTTCTTC
TRBJ2-2 NA NA TRBV30 CAWSVVGAGDTGELFF TGTGCCTGGAGTGTGGTAGGGGCAGGGGATACCGGGGAGCTGTTTTTT